This T cell receptor beta chain originates from a study of CD8 T cells in ankylosing spondylitis. The study, taken as a whole, reports: There were earlier reports of some motif variants in reactive arthritis synovial fluid and blood. Fewer than ten highly homologous variants made up a TCR beta motif that seemed to typify ankylosing spondylitis blood. Disease-linked clones had a CD8+ phenotype and relatively low frequency in peripheral blood.

CDR3 size: 18 residues. Germline V CDR1 and CDR2: PRHDT, FYEKMQ (reference sequence). Trimming removed 6 bases from V and 6 bases from J; junction bases left unmatched: 19. This clonotype was found a few times. What it binds is unknown. Libraries for TCR beta were made by quantitative 5'-RACE with molecular barcodes. TCRdb passed the 5' RACE reads through MiXCR, listing each CDR3 protein once. This table has 150,000 to 200,000 distinct CDR3 sequences, 9.5% to 15% appearing once. Sequencing used blood, either unsorted or a sorted T cell fraction (not recorded which). This chain connects TRBV13 to TRBJ2-7, with 11 bases that match TRBD2. The TCR comes from a male donor with ankylosing spondylitis or in good health (not recorded which). CDR3 sequence (DNA): TGTGCCAGCAGTCATAGCGGGGGGGGGCCCTGGTCCAACTGCGAGCAGTACTTC. It translates to CASSHSGGGPWSNCEQYF. The full variable domain, rest sourced from reference TRBV13 and TRBJ2-7, is AAGVIQSPRHLIKEKRETATLKCYPIPRHDTVYWYQQGPGQDPQFLISFYEKMQSDKGSIPDRFSAQQFSDYHSELNMSSLELGDSALYFCASSHSGGGPWSNCEQYFGPGTRLTVT.